The 7 T cell receptor beta chains in this list originate from one sample, sequenced in a study of T-cell reconstitution after alpha-beta-depleted transplantation in children. A library of TCRbeta sequences, prepared with unique molecular identifiers, was generated. TCRdb analysed the PCR reads with MiXCR anew, one entry per CDR3 protein. The sample has almost 600,000 distinct CDR3 sequences; 25% to 30% are singletons. The specimen was PBMCs, collected before TCRalphabeta/CD19-depleted stem cell transplant. These receptors originate from a boy in the first two years of life with Wiskott-Aldrich syndrome, due to receive a stem cell transplant.

Details on this clonotype: The junction shows a germline mismatch at one end, possibly a read error. The rearrangement joins TRBV5-1 to TRBJ2-2; 13 bases match TRBD2. The CDR3 spans 18 residues. Germline lookup yields CDR1 SGHRS and CDR2 YFSETQ. DNA for the CDR3: TGCGCCAGTAGCTCCCGAATCACTAGCGGGAGGGTTGCCGGGGAGCTGTTTTTT. Residues: CASSSRITSGRVAGELFF. The full variable domain, completed using reference TRBV5-1 and TRBJ2-2, is KAGVTQTPRYLIKTRGQQVTLSCSPISGHRSVSWYQQTPGQGLQFLFEYFSETQRNKGNFPGRFSGRQFSNSRSEMNVSTLELGDSALYLCASSSRITSGRVAGELFFGEGSRLTVL.

This clonotype came up a few times. This chain links TRBV5-1 with TRBJ2-3; 10 bases are a match to TRBD1. CDR1 and CDR2 from the germline V gene are SGHRS and YFSETQ. The CDR3 is made up of 16 amino acids. After removal of 4 bases from V and 6 bases from J, the junction contained 11 bases not matched to a gene. DNA for the CDR3: TGCGCCAGCAGCCACACCGGGACAGGGGTGATCGATACGCAGTATTTT. Translated: CASSHTGTGVIDTQYF.

The genes are TRBV20-1 and TRBJ2-3; D ambiguous. CDR1 and CDR2 from the germline V gene are DFQATT and SNEGSKA (reference sequence). With 4 bases removed from V and 2 bases from J, the gap between germline ends came to 19 bases. The CDR3 runs 16 residues. CDR3 residues: CSATTGSRTLTDTQYF. The DNA for the CDR3 is TGCAGTGCTACTACCGGCAGCAGGACCCTCACAGATACGCAGTATTTT.

The V gene is TRBV7-9, the J gene TRBJ2-2; TRBD1 aligns across 7 bases. Germline loops: CDR1 SEHNR, CDR2 FQNEAQ (reference sequence). V shed 0 bases and J 6 bases; nucleotides not matched to a gene: 4. CDR3 size: 15 residues. CDR3 residues: CASSLAGGWSGELFF. In DNA, the CDR3 is TGTGCCAGCAGCTTAGCAGGGGGCTGGTCCGGGGAGCTGTTTTTT.

The chain links TRBV24-1 to TRBJ2-1; TRBD2 agrees at 10 bases. Germline V gene lookup returns CDR1 KGHDR and CDR2 SFDVKD. V shed 4 bases, J shed 4 bases, and the junction held 3 bases outside the gene matches. This CDR3 has 15 amino acids. The CDR3 spells CATSDGLAEYNEQFF. CDR3 nucleotides: TGTGCCACCAGTGACGGACTAGCGGAATACAATGAGCAGTTCTTC.

V usage is TRBV5-1 and J usage is TRBJ2-1; 9 bases are shared with TRBD1. The CDR3 sequence is 18 residues long. The trim removed 2 bases at V and 7 bases at J, leaving 16 bases unmatched. Germline-derived CDR1 and CDR2 are SGHRS and YFSETQ. CDR3: CASSFALQTGGLRNEQFF. CDR3 sequence (DNA): TGCGCCAGCAGCTTTGCCCTTCAAACAGGGGGCTTGAGGAATGAGCAGTTCTTC.

J is TRBJ2-2 and V is TRBV27; 14 nucleotides match TRBD2. The junction had 10 bases not matched to a gene; V was cut back by 8 bases and J by 5 bases. Per the germline V gene, CDR1 is MNHEY and CDR2 is SMNVEV (reference sequence). This CDR3 contains 17 residues. CDR3 bases: TGTGCCAGCTCTTCGGGACTAGCGGGAGTCCGAACCGGGGAGCTGTTTTTT. It translates to CASSSGLAGVRTGELFF.